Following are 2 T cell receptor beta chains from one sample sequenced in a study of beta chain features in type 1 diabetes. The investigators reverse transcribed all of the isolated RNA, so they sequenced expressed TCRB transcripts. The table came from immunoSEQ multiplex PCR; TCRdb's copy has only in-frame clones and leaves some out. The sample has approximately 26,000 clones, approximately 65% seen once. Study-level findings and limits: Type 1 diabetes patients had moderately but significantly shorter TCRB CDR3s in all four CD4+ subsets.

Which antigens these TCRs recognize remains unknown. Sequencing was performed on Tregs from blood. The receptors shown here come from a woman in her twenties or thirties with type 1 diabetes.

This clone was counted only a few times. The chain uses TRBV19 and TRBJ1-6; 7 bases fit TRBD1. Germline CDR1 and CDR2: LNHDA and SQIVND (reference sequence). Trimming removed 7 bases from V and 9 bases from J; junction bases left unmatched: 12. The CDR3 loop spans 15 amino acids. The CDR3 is CASNRGQGGGSPLHF. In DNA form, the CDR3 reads TGTGCCAGTAACCGAGGCCAGGGGGGAGGTTCACCCCTCCACTTT.

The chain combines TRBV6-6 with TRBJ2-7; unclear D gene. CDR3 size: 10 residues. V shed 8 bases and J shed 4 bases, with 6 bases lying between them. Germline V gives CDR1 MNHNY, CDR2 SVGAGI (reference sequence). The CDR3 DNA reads TGTGCCAGCGGCAAGTACGAGCAGTACTTC. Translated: CASGKYEQYF.